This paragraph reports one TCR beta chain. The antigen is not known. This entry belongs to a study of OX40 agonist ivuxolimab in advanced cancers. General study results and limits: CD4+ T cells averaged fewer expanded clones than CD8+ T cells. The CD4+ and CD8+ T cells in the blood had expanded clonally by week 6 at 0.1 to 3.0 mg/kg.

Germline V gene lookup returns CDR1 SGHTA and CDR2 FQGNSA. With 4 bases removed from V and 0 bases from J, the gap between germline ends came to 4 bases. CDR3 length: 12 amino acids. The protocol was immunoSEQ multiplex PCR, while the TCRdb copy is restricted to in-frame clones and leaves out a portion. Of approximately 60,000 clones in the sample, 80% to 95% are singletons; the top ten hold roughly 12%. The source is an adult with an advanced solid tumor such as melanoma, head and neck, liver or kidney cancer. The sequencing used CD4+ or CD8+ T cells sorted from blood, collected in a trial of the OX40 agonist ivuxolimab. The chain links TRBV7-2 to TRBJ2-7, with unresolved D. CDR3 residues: CASSSYSYEQYF. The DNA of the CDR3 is TGTGCCAGCAGCTCCTACTCCTACGAGCAGTACTTC.